Described below is a single TCR beta chain sequence and its context. These data belong to a study of Ad26.COV2.S vaccination and SARS-CoV-2 variants. The CDR3 is made up of 15 amino acids. Germline assignment: CDR1 ENHRY and CDR2 SYGVKD. V was pared by 3 bases and J by 6 bases, with 16 bases between. The treatment is: about 20 received Ad26.COV2.S at low or high dose, single or two shots; roughly five received placebo; per-sample allocation not given. Samples came from day 63 after the first vaccine or placebo injection. Sequenced by immunoSEQ multiplex PCR; TCRdb stores in-frame clones only, minus some. The sample holds 410,000 or so clones, more than 80% seen once.

This TCR derives from a person between 18 and 65 years old who received the Ad26.COV2.S COVID-19 vaccine or a placebo. V usage is TRBV10-3 and J usage is TRBJ2-3, with D tentatively TRBD2 (5 bases). Sequences were derived from peripheral blood, sampled in a trial of Ad26.COV2.S vaccine versus placebo. In DNA, the CDR3 is TGTGCCATCAGTGAAGGCCACGGGATTCGGGATACGCAGTATTTT. Translating it yields CAISEGHGIRDTQYF.